Listed below are T cell receptor beta chains from one sample, sequenced in a study of T cells in Graves' hyperthyroidism and ophthalmopathy. MiXCR, applied by TCRdb to the multiplex PCR reads, yields one record per CDR3 protein. Of 500,000 or so distinct CDR3 sequences listed, roughly 17% are singletons. Sequenced material: blood. The receptors were gathered from a woman in her late teens or twenties with Graves' ophthalmopathy. The CDR3 runs from the conserved cysteine through the conserved F or W. A D gene is named only where the DNA matches it firmly. Some rows have no size entry. The others give once, few or many, or a class for an expanded clone.

V gene	D gene	J gene	clone size	CDR3 DNA	CDR3 protein
TRBV2	.	TRBJ1-6	many	TGTGCCAGCAGTGAAGCAACGGCTCTCGGTTCACCCCTCCACTTT	CASSEATALGSPLHF
TRBV29-1	TRBD1	TRBJ1-1	.	TGCAGCGTTGGAACAGGGGGTATCGCTGAAGCTTTCTTT	CSVGTGGIAEAFF
TRBV10-3	.	TRBJ2-7	.	TGTGCCATCAGCGAGGCGGGGAGCGCGTACGAGCAGTACTTC	CAISEAGSAYEQYF
TRBV7-9	.	TRBJ1-6	few	TGTGCCAGCAGCTTGAACCGGGACGTGTTTAATTCACCCCTCCACTTT	CASSLNRDVFNSPLHF
TRBV9	TRBD2	TRBJ2-2	many	TGTGCCAGCAGCGTAGCGGGAGGCGGCACCGGGGAGCTGTTTTTT	CASSVAGGGTGELFF
TRBV30	.	TRBJ1-3	many	TGTGCCTGGAGTGTAGGTCAGATCGGAAACACCATATATTTT	CAWSVGQIGNTIYF
TRBV29-1	.	TRBJ2-7	medium-sized	TGCAGCGTTGTAATGGGGGCAGGCGAGCAGTACTTC	CSVVMGAGEQYF
TRBV15	.	TRBJ1-1	many	TGTGCCACCAGCAGAGACAGACGGGCTGAAGCTTTCTTT	CATSRDRRAEAFF
TRBV4-1	.	TRBJ1-1	.	TGCGCCAGCAGCCAAGATGCCTACGGGGTAGTGAACACTGAAGCTTTCTTT	CASSQDAYGVVNTEAFF
TRBV11-3	TRBD1	TRBJ2-2	many	TGTGCCAGCAGCAACCGGGACAGGGGACGGACCGGGGAGCTGTTTTTT	CASSNRDRGRTGELFF
TRBV5-6	TRBD2	TRBJ2-7	many	TGTGCCAGCAGCTTGGCTGCTAGCGGGAGGGGTGAGCAGTACTTC	CASSLAASGRGEQYF
TRBV20-1	.	TRBJ1-1	many	TGCAGTGCGCGCCCTGACAGGCTCACTGAAGCTTTCTTT	CSARPDRLTEAFF
TRBV6-1	.	TRBJ2-7	many	TGTGCCAGCAGTGGGGGAGATTCCTACGAGCAGTACTTC	CASSGGDSYEQYF
TRBV2	.	TRBJ2-5	many	TGTGCCAGCAGTGGCCCCAGGGAAGGGATATCGTACCAAGAGACCCAGTACTTC	CASSGPREGISYQETQYF
TRBV29-1	.	TRBJ2-5	.	TGCAGCGTTGAAGATGCTCTGTTACGGGCTCGAGAGACCCAGTACTTC	CSVEDALLRARETQYF
TRBV7-6	TRBD1	TRBJ1-2	.	TGTGCCAGCAGCCCCACGACAGGGGTGGACTATGGCTACACCTTC	CASSPTTGVDYGYTF
TRBV6-5	TRBD1	TRBJ1-2	few	TGTGCCAGCAGTTACTCGACAGGGAGCGGCTACACCTTC	CASSYSTGSGYTF
TRBV27	.	TRBJ2-5	.	TGCGCCGGCAGTTTATCTCCGGATTACCAAGAGACCCAGTACTTC	CAGSLSPDYQETQYF
TRBV6-1	TRBD2	TRBJ2-7	many	TGTGCCAGCAGTGACAGGGCCCAGGGACTAGCGGGAATCGGCGAGCAGTACTTC	CASSDRAQGLAGIGEQYF
TRBV12-3/TRBV12-4	.	TRBJ1-5	many	TGTGCCAGCAGCCAGGGACACCGCAATCAGCCCCAGCATTTT	CASSQGHRNQPQHF